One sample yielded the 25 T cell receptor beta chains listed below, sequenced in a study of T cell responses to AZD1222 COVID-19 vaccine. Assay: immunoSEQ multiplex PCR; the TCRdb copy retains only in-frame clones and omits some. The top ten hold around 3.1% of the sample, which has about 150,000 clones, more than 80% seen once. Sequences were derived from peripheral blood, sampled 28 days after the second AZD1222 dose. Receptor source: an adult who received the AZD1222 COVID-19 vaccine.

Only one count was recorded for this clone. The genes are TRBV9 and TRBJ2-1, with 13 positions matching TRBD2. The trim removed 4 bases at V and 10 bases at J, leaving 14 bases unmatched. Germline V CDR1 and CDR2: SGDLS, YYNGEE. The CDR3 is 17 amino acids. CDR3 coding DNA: TGTGCCAGCAGCCTGAGGACTAGCGGGAGTCGAATAGGAGAGCAGTTCTTC. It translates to CASSLRTSGSRIGEQFF.

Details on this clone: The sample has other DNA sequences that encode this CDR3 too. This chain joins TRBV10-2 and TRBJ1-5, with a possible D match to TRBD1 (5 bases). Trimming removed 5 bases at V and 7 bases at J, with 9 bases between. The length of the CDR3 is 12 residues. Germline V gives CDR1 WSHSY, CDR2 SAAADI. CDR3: CASSRGDQPQHF. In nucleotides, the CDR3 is TGCGCCAGCAGTAGAGGGGACCAGCCCCAGCATTTT.

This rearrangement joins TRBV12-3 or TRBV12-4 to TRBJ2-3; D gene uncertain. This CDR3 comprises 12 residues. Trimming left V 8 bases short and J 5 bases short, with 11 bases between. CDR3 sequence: CASGLRGDTQYF. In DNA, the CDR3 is TGTGCCAGCGGTCTCCGAGGAGATACGCAGTATTTT.

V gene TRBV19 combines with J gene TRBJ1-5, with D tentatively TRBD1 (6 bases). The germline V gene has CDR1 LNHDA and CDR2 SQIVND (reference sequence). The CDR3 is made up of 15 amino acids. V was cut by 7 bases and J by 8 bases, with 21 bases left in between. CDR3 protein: CASTSPQGRLKPQHF. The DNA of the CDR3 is TGTGCCAGTACCTCCCCGCAGGGGCGCCTTAAGCCCCAGCATTTT.

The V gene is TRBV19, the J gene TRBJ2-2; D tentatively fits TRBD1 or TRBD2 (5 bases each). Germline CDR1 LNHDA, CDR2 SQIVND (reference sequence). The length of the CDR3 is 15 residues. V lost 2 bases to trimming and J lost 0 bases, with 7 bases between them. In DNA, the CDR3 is TGTGCCAGTAGTATATGGGGGTCGAACACCGGGGAGCTGTTTTTT. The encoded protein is CASSIWGSNTGELFF.

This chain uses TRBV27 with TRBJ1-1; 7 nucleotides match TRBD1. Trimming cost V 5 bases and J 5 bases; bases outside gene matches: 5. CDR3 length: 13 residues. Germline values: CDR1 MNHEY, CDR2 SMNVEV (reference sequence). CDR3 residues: CASSQYRGTEAFF. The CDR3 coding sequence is TGTGCCAGCAGTCAATACAGGGGTACTGAAGCTTTCTTT.

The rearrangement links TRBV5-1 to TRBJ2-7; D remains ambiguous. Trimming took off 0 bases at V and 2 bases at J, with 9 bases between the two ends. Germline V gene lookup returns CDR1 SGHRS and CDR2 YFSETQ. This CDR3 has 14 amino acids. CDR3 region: CASSLEVKPYEQYF. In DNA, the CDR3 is TGCGCCAGCAGCTTGGAAGTCAAACCCTACGAGCAGTACTTC.

The DNA of the CDR3 is TGTGCCAGCAGTCCACGACTAGCGGGACCCTACGAGCAGTACTTC. Encoded protein: CASSPRLAGPYEQYF. V is TRBV27 and J is TRBJ2-7, with TRBD2 matching 11 bases. Per germline, CDR1 MNHEY and CDR2 SMNVEV (reference sequence). After removal of 5 bases from V and 2 bases from J, the junction contained 5 bases not matched to a gene. The CDR3 contains 15 residues.

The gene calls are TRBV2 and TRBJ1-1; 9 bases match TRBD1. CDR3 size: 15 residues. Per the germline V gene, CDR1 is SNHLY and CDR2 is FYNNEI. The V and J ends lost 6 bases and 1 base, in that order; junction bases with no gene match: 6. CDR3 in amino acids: CASSGQGSANTEAFF. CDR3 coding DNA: TGTGCCAGCAGCGGACAGGGGTCAGCGAACACTGAAGCTTTCTTT.

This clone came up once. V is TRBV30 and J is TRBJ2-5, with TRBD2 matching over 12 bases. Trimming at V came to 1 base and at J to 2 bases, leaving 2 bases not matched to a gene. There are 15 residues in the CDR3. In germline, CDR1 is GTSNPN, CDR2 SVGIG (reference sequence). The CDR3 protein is CAWSDTSGRQETQYF. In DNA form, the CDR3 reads TGTGCCTGGAGTGACACTAGCGGGAGGCAAGAGACCCAGTACTTC.

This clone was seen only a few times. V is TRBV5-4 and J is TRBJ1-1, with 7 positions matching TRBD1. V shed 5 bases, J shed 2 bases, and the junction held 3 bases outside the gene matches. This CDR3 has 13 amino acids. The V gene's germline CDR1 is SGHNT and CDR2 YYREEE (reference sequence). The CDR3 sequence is CASRRTGNTEAFF. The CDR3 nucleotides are TGTGCCAGCAGGCGGACAGGCAACACTGAAGCTTTCTTT.

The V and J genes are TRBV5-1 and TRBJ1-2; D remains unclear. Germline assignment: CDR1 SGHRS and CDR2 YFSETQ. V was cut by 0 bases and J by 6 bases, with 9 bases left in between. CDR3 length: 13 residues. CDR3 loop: CASSLEQVNGYTF. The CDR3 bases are TGCGCCAGCAGCTTGGAGCAGGTAAATGGCTACACCTTC.

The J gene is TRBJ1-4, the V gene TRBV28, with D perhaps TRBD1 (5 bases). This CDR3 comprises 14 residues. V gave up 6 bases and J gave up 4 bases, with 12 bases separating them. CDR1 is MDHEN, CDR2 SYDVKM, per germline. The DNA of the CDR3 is TGTGCCAGCAGCCCCGGCAGGGTTAATGAAAAACTGTTTTTT. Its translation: CASSPGRVNEKLFF.

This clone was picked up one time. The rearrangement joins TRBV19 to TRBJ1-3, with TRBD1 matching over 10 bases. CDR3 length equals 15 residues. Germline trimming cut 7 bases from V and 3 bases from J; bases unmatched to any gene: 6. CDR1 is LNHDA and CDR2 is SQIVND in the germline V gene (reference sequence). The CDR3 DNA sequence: TGTGCCAGTACTACCGGACAGGGGGTTGGAAACACCATATATTTT. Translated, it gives CASTTGQGVGNTIYF.

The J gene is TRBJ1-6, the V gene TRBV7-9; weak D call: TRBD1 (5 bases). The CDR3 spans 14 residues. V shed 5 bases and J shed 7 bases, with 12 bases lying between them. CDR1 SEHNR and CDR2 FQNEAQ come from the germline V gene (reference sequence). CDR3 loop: CASSPDKGNSPLHF. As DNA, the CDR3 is TGTGCCAGCAGCCCGGACAAGGGGAATTCACCCCTCCACTTT.

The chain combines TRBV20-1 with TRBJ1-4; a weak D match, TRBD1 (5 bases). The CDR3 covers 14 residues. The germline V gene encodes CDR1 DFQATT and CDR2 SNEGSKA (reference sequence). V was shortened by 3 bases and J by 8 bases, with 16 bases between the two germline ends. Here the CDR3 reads CSASPGTLGEKLFF. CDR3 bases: TGCAGTGCTAGTCCCGGGACCCTTGGGGAAAAACTGTTTTTT.

The CDR3 spells CASSPTGWGNQPQHF. CDR3 DNA sequence: TGTGCCAGCAGCCCGACAGGTTGGGGCAATCAGCCCCAGCATTTT. This chain joins TRBV6-6 and TRBJ1-5; D might be TRBD1 (6 bases). This CDR3 comprises 15 residues. V was trimmed by 6 bases and J by 2 bases, leaving 14 bases between them. CDR1 is MNHNY and CDR2 is SVGAGI in the germline V gene (reference sequence).

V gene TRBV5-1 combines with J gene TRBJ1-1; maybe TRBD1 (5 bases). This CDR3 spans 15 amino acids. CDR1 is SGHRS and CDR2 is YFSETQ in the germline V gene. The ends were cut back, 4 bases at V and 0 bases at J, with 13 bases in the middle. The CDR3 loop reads CASSMGGTVNTEAFF. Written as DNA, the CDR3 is TGCGCCAGCAGCATGGGGGGGACGGTGAACACTGAAGCTTTCTTT.

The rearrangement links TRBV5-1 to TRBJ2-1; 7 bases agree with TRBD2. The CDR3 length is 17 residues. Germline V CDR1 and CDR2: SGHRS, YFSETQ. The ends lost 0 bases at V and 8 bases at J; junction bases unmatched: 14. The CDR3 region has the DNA TGCGCCAGCAGCTTGGATAGGACTAGGATACTTATCCATGAGCAGTTCTTC. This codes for CASSLDRTRILIHEQFF.

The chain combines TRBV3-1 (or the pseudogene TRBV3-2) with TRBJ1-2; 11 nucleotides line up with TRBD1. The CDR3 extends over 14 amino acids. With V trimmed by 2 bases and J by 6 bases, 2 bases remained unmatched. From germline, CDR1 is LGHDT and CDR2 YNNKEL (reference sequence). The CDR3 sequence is CASSQTDRGHGYTF. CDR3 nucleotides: TGTGCCAGCAGCCAAACGGACAGGGGGCATGGCTACACCTTC.

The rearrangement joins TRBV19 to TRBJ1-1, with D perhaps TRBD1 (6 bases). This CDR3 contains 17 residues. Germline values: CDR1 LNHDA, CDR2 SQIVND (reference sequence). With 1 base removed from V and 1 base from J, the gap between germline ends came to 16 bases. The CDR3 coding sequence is TGTGCCAGTAGTATAGTAAACGGGTTAGGGGGGAACACTGAAGCTTTCTTT. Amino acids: CASSIVNGLGGNTEAFF.

CDR3 DNA: TGCAGCGCCAAAGGACAGGGGATCGGGGAGCTGTTTTTT. Amino acids: CSAKGQGIGELFF. The chain combines TRBV29-1 with TRBJ2-2; 9 bases are a match to TRBD1. Trimming at V came to 7 bases and at J to 7 bases, leaving 7 bases not matched to a gene. The CDR3 has 13 residues. In germline, CDR1 is SQVTM, CDR2 ANQGSEA.

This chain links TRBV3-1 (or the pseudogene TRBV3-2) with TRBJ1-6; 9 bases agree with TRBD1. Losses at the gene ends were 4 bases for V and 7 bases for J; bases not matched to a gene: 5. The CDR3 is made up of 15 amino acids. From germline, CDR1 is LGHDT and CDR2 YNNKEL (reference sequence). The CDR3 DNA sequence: TGTGCCAGCAGCCTCGGCGGGACAGGGAATTCACCCCTCCACTTT. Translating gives CASSLGGTGNSPLHF.

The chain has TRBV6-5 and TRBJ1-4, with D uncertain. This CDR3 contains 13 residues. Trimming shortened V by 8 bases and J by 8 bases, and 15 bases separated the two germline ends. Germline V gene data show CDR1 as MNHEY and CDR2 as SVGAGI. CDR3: CASSFTIGEKLFF. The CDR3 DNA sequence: TGTGCCAGCTCGTTTACGATCGGCGAAAAACTGTTTTTT.

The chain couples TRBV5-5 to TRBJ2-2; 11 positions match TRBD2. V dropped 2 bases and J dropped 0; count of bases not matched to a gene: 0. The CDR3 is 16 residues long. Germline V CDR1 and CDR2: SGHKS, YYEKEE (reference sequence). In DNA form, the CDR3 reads TGTGCCAGCAGCTTACTAGCGGGAGCGAACACCGGGGAGCTGTTTTTT. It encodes CASSLLAGANTGELFF.